There are a few counts of the clone carrying this T cell receptor beta chain. The TCRbeta library incorporated unique molecular identifiers. TCRdb analysed the PCR reads with MiXCR anew, one entry per CDR3 protein. The data hold some 600,000 distinct CDR3 sequences, with roughly 17% observed a single time. This record belongs to a study of T-cell reconstitution after alpha-beta-depleted transplantation in children. V was shortened by 5 bases and J by 0 bases, with 5 bases between the two germline ends. This CDR3 has 12 amino acids. The germline CDR1 and CDR2 sequences are SGHTA and FQGNSA. The chain joins TRBV7-2 to TRBJ2-7; D not resolved. The source material was PBMCs from the stem cell graft donor, sampled from the stem cell graft. The clonotype was recovered from a human donor who donated a stem cell graft to a child with acute myeloid leukemia. CDR3 sequence (DNA): TGTGCCAGCAGCCCCGTCTCCTACGAGCAGTACTTC. Translated, it gives CASSPVSYEQYF. Drawing the rest from reference TRBV7-2 and TRBJ2-7, the complete variable domain is GAGVSQSPSNKVTEKGKDVELRCDPISGHTALYWYRQSLGQGLEFLIYFQGNSAPDKSGLPSDRFSAERTGGSVSTLTIQRTQQEDSAVYLCASSPVSYEQYFGPGTRLTVT.